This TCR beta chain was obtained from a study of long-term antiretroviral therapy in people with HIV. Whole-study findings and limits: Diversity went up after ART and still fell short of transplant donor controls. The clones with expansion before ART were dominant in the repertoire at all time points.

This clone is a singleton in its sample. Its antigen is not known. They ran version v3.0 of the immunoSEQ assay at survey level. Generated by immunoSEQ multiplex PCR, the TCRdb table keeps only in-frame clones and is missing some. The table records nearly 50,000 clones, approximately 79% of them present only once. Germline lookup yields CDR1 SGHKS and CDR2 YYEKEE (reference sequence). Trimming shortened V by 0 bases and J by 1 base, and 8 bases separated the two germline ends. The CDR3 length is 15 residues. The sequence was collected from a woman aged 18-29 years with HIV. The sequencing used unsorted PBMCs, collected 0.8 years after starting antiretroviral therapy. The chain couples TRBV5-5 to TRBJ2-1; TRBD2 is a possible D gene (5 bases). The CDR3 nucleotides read TGTGCCAGCAGCTTGGGTCCGGGATCCTACAATGAGCAGTTCTTC. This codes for CASSLGPGSYNEQFF.